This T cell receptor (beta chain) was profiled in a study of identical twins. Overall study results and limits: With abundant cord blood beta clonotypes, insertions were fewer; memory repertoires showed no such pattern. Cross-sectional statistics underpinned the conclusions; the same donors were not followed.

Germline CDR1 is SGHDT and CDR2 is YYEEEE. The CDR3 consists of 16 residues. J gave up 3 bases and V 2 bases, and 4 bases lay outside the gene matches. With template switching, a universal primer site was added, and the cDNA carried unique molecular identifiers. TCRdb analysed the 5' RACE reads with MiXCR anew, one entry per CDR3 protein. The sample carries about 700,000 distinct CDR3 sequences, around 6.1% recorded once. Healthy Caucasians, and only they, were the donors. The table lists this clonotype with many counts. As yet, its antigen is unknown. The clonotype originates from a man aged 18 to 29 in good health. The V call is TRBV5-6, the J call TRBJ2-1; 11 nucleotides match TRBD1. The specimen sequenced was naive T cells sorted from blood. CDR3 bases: TGTGCCAGCAGCTTTCGAGGGACAGGGGGCTACAATGAGCAGTTCTTC. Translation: CASSFRGTGGYNEQFF.